This entry lists 27 T cell receptor beta chains sequenced from one sample in a study of blood T cell repertoires in COVID-19. Repertoires were generated with immunoSEQ multiplex PCR, while TCRdb's copy carries only in-frame clones and drops some. The sample lists about 130,000 clones; 75% to 85% were seen once. The sample consisted of peripheral blood. The receptors stem from a woman aged 70-85 years with COVID-19, enrolled during active disease.

V usage is TRBV2 and J usage is TRBJ2-1; D possibly corresponds to TRBD1 (5 bases). Deletions cut 5 bases from V and 7 bases from J, with 12 bases between. The CDR3 is made up of 13 amino acids. Germline V gene lookup returns CDR1 SNHLY and CDR2 FYNNEI. The CDR3 DNA follows: TGTGCCAGCAGTAGTTCACCAGGGAATGAGCAGTTCTTC. It is translated as CASSSSPGNEQFF.

V and J are TRBV29-1 and TRBJ2-3, with TRBD2 matching over 8 bases. With 4 bases clipped from V and 0 bases from J, the junction kept 3 bases outside the gene matches. Germline V CDR1 and CDR2: SQVTM, ANQGSEA. The CDR3 sequence is 14 residues long. CDR3 loop: CSVVRGGSTDTQYF. The CDR3 region has the DNA TGCAGCGTTGTGCGCGGGGGGAGCACAGATACGCAGTATTTT.

The CDR3 bases are TGTGCCAGCAGCGTGGCGGAAAGCACAGATACGCAGTATTTT. Translation gives CASSVAESTDTQYF. V is TRBV9 and J is TRBJ2-3, with D uncertain. The length of the CDR3 is 14 residues. CDR1 and CDR2 (germline): SGDLS, YYNGEE. Trimming took off 2 bases at V and 0 bases at J, with 7 bases between the two ends.

The chain combines TRBV29-1 with TRBJ2-1; 7 bases agree with TRBD1. The germline V gene encodes CDR1 SQVTM and CDR2 ANQGSEA. Trimming removed 8 bases from V and 7 bases from J; junction bases left unmatched: 8. This CDR3 contains 12 residues. The CDR3: CSLRGQKNEQFF. Here the CDR3 DNA reads TGCAGCCTGAGGGGACAGAAGAATGAGCAGTTCTTC.

This rearrangement joins TRBV6-6 to TRBJ1-3; D unclear. Trimming took off 7 bases at V and 8 bases at J, with 9 bases between the two ends. The germline gives CDR1 MNHNY, CDR2 SVGAGI (reference sequence). The CDR3 runs 11 residues. The CDR3 DNA sequence: TGTGCCAGCACGCGGGGAGACACCATATATTTT. Its translation is CASTRGDTIYF.

The chain joins TRBV5-6 to TRBJ2-1, with TRBD2 matching 8 bases. Germline trimming cut 3 bases from V and 8 bases from J; bases unmatched to any gene: 7. CDR1 is SGHDT, CDR2 YYEEEE, per germline. This CDR3 region has 14 residues. CDR3 in DNA: TGTGCCAGCAGCTGGGGGACTAGTGACTATGAGCAGTTCTTC. Translation: CASSWGTSDYEQFF.

The chain uses TRBV6-1 and TRBJ2-5, with 7 bases that match TRBD2. V shed 1 base, J shed 1 base, and the junction held 9 bases outside the gene matches. The CDR3 length is 17 residues. CDR1 and CDR2 (germline): MNHNS, SASEGT. The CDR3 bases are TGTGCCAGCAGTGAAGTGGTCCGCGGGGGACTCCAAGAGACCCAGTACTTC. This encodes CASSEVVRGGLQETQYF.

The chain carries TRBV3-1 (or the pseudogene TRBV3-2) and TRBJ1-1, with D unresolved. V shed 1 base and J shed 7 bases, with 13 bases lying between them. Germline CDR1 LGHDT, CDR2 YNNKEL (reference sequence). This CDR3 comprises 14 residues. In DNA form, the CDR3 reads TGTGCCAGCAGCCAAGGGGATGGGAGGTTTGAAGCTTTCTTT. This encodes CASSQGDGRFEAFF.

The chain employs TRBV19 and TRBJ2-3; possible D gene TRBD2, 6 bases. Per the germline V gene, CDR1 is LNHDA and CDR2 is SQIVND (reference sequence). With 5 bases removed from V and 4 bases from J, the gap between germline ends came to 19 bases. This CDR3 region has 16 residues. The CDR3 spells CASSDRGGFSPDTQYF. The CDR3 nucleotides read TGTGCCAGTAGTGACCGTGGAGGGTTTTCCCCAGATACGCAGTATTTT.

The CDR3, as DNA: TGTGCCAGCAGTTACGGACAGGGTCATCAGCCCCAGCATTTT. Residues: CASSYGQGHQPQHF. The chain uses TRBV6-5 and TRBJ1-5; 8 bases agree with TRBD1. The V gene's germline CDR1 is MNHEY and CDR2 SVGAGI. J lost 5 bases, V lost 2 bases, and 2 bases had no gene match. This CDR3 is built from 14 residues.

The chain joins TRBV4-1 to TRBJ2-2; 7 bases align to TRBD2. CDR3 size: 17 residues. With 3 bases clipped from V and 0 bases from J, the junction kept 7 bases outside the gene matches. The V gene's germline CDR1 is MGHRA and CDR2 YSYEKL. CDR3 loop: CASSQNPGLPNTGELFF. The CDR3 bases are TGCGCCAGCAGCCAGAATCCGGGACTACCGAACACCGGGGAGCTGTTTTTT.

The gene calls are TRBV28 and TRBJ1-1, with D possibly matching TRBD1 (6 bases). This CDR3 region has 14 residues. The V gene's germline CDR1 is MDHEN and CDR2 SYDVKM. V was shortened by 5 bases and J by 6 bases, with 16 bases between the two germline ends. In DNA form, the CDR3 reads TGTGCCAGCAGTCTGATCAGGGGAGTTCCTGAAGCTTTCTTT. This sequence encodes CASSLIRGVPEAFF.

The genes are TRBV18 and TRBJ2-5, with a possible D match to TRBD2 (5 bases). In germline, CDR1 is KGHSH, CDR2 LQKENI. The CDR3 has 13 amino acids. Trimming left V 5 bases short and J 1 base short, with 8 bases between. CDR3 region: CASSAGGQETQYF. CDR3 nucleotides: TGTGCCAGCTCAGCCGGAGGCCAAGAGACCCAGTACTTC.

The chain carries TRBV2 and TRBJ1-2, with 9 positions matching TRBD1. The CDR3 has 14 amino acids. V gave up 5 bases and J gave up 3 bases; unmatched junction bases: 4. Germline CDR1 reads SNHLY; CDR2 reads FYNNEI. DNA of the CDR3: TGTGCCAGCAGTAGAGGGGACAGGGACTATGGCTACACCTTC. Translation: CASSRGDRDYGYTF.

V usage is TRBV3-1 (or the pseudogene TRBV3-2) and J usage is TRBJ2-7; 7 nucleotides line up with TRBD2. The CDR3 totals 17 residues. Looked up from germline, CDR1 is LGHDT and CDR2 is YNNKEL (reference sequence). Losses at the gene ends were 4 bases for V and 1 base for J; bases not matched to a gene: 13. CDR3 DNA sequence: TGTGCCAGCAGCCGTCAATGGGGAGGGACCCCATCCTACGAGCAGTACTTC. It encodes CASSRQWGGTPSYEQYF.

Notes on this clone: The junction does not match germline at one end; this may be a read error. The rearrangement uses TRBV19 and TRBJ2-2, with a weak D call TRBD1 (5 bases). This CDR3 contains 13 residues. Germline values: CDR1 LNHDA, CDR2 SQIVND (reference sequence). CDR3 loop: CTSRQGRGGELFF. DNA of the CDR3: TGTACCAGTCGCCAGGGTAGAGGCGGGGAGCTGTTTTTT. The complete variable domain, with remaining parts taken from reference TRBV19 and TRBJ2-2, reads DGGITQSPKYLFRKEGQNVTLSCEQNLNHDAMYWYRQDPGQGLRLIYYSQIVNDFQKGDIAEGYSVSREKKESFPLTVTSAQKNPTAFYLCTSRQGRGGELFFGEGSRLTVL.

The count of this clone is one. The V call is TRBV19, the J call TRBJ1-5; no firm D call. V shed 9 bases and J shed 1 base, with 16 bases lying between them. CDR1 is LNHDA, CDR2 SQIVND, per germline (reference sequence). This CDR3 comprises 15 residues. CDR3 loop: CASQLGVGSNQPQHF. In DNA, the CDR3 is TGTGCCAGCCAACTCGGGGTTGGAAGCAATCAGCCCCAGCATTTT.

As regards this clone: A read error may produce the germline difference seen at one junction end. CDR3 amino acids: CASSLGLAGGPRTGELFF. The DNA for the CDR3 is TGTGCCAGCAGTTTGGGACTAGCGGGGGGGCCGCGGACCGGGGAGCTGTTTTTT. V is TRBV5-5 and J is TRBJ2-2, with 16 bases matching TRBD2. CDR1 is SGHKS, CDR2 YYEKEE, per germline (reference sequence). CDR3 length: 18 residues.

V is TRBV30 and J is TRBJ1-6; D gene uncertain. The CDR3 is 15 amino acids. The ends were cut back, 1 base at V and 0 bases at J, with 7 bases in the middle. Germline CDR1 reads GTSNPN; CDR2 reads SVGIG (reference sequence). Written as DNA, the CDR3 is TGTGCCTGGAGTGGAGGGAGCTCCTATAATTCACCCCTCCACTTT. Amino acid sequence: CAWSGGSSYNSPLHF.

V is TRBV7-2 and J is TRBJ1-3, with TRBD1 as a possible D gene (5 bases). CDR1 and CDR2 from the germline V gene are SGHTA and FQGNSA. The CDR3 consists of 16 residues. V was trimmed by 5 bases and J by 4 bases, leaving 18 bases between them. The CDR3 protein is CASSPTGAPKGNTIYF. The CDR3 DNA reads TGTGCCAGCAGCCCTACAGGAGCCCCCAAGGGAAACACCATATATTTT.

As for this clone: The germline gene is not matched at one end of the junction; a read error may be the cause. V is TRBV18 and J is TRBJ2-7, with 7 bases lining up with TRBD1. The CDR3 consists of 13 residues. CDR1 and CDR2 (germline): KGHSH, LQKENI. The CDR3 region is CASSPRQGDEQYF. The CDR3 DNA reads as TGTGCCAGCTCCCCACGACAGGGCGACGAGCAGTACTTC.

CDR3: CATSTHYRDNEQFF. CDR3 bases: TGTGCCACCAGCACTCACTACAGGGACAATGAGCAGTTCTTC. The rearrangement links TRBV15 to TRBJ2-1; tentatively, D is TRBD1 (6 bases). The germline CDR1 and CDR2 sequences are LNHNV and YYDKDF (reference sequence). The CDR3 has 14 residues. V lost 4 bases, J lost 5 bases, and 12 bases lay in between.

DNA for the CDR3: TGTGCCAGCAGCTGGACAGGGGGTAACACAGATACGCAGTATTTT. This encodes CASSWTGGNTDTQYF. The V gene is TRBV7-3, the J gene TRBJ2-3; TRBD1 matches at 10 bases. The CDR3 runs 15 residues. The V gene's germline CDR1 is SGHTA and CDR2 FQGTGA. J was trimmed by 2 bases and V by 4 bases; bases with no gene match: 3.

This clone occurred a few times. The V call is TRBV2, the J call TRBJ1-1, with TRBD1 matching over 9 bases. V gave up 6 bases and J gave up 1 base; unmatched junction bases: 12. The CDR3 sequence is 17 residues long. In germline, CDR1 is SNHLY, CDR2 FYNNEI. The DNA of the CDR3 is TGTGCCAGCAGGTTCCCCGCGACAGGGGGTGGGAACACTGAAGCTTTCTTT. It encodes CASRFPATGGGNTEAFF.

The V call is TRBV28, the J call TRBJ2-3; TRBD2 matches at 9 bases. CDR3 size: 17 residues. Germline CDR1 reads MDHEN; CDR2 reads SYDVKM. V was clipped by 5 bases and J by 3 bases; unmatched bases: 12. The CDR3 DNA sequence: TGTGCCAGCAGTCCTATTTCTGGTAGCGGGGGTACAGATACGCAGTATTTT. Residues: CASSPISGSGGTDTQYF.

The V gene is TRBV6-6, the J gene TRBJ2-7; 10 positions agree with TRBD1. CDR1 is MNHNY, CDR2 SVGAGI, per germline (reference sequence). This CDR3 contains 16 residues. Trimming took 6 bases from V and 1 from J; bases not matched to a gene: 9. Here the CDR3 reads CASSHSGQGGSYEQYF. The DNA of the CDR3 is TGTGCCAGCAGCCACTCCGGACAGGGGGGGTCCTACGAGCAGTACTTC.

The table lists this clone with a count of one. The chain joins TRBV19 to TRBJ1-5; 7 nucleotides line up with TRBD1. Losses at the gene ends were 3 bases for V and 9 bases for J; bases not matched to a gene: 11. CDR3 length equals 15 residues. Germline V gives CDR1 LNHDA, CDR2 SQIVND (reference sequence). The CDR3 nucleotides are TGTGCCAGTAGTATCGGAACAGGGGCCGAGGGGCCCCAGCATTTT. As protein: CASSIGTGAEGPQHF.